The 27 T cell receptor beta chains given below trace back to one sample, sequenced in a study of T cells in Graves' hyperthyroidism and ophthalmopathy. Amplified regions were TCR beta CDR3 sequences from RNA transcripts. An initial round of RT-PCR targeting the TCR CDR3 relied on the HTBI primer set. Each CDR3 protein is one row after TCRdb ran MiXCR on the multiplex PCR reads. The repertoire includes nearly 750,000 distinct CDR3 sequences, 35% of them detected once, and around 30% sits in the top ten. Material for sequencing was blood. The source of these receptors is a woman aged 40-49 years with Graves' hyperthyroidism.

This chain uses TRBV2 with TRBJ1-2; no firm D call. The length of the CDR3 is 15 residues. With 6 bases removed from V and 2 bases from J, the gap between germline ends came to 16 bases. Per germline, CDR1 SNHLY and CDR2 FYNNEI. CDR3 loop: CASSQAWAANYGYTF. CDR3 nucleotides: TGTGCCAGCAGCCAAGCATGGGCAGCCAACTATGGCTACACCTTC.

The chain links TRBV5-1 to TRBJ2-2; D is uncertain. Germline-derived CDR1 and CDR2 are SGHRS and YFSETQ. The CDR3 has 12 amino acids. The V end lost 9 bases, the J end lost 7 bases, and 13 bases lay between the germline ends. This CDR3 reads CATGQEVGELFF. As DNA, the CDR3 is TGCGCCACCGGGCAGGAAGTCGGGGAGCTGTTTTTT. Full variable domain (outside the CDR3, taken from reference TRBV5-1 and TRBJ2-2): KAGVTQTPRYLIKTRGQQVTLSCSPISGHRSVSWYQQTPGQGLQFLFEYFSETQRNKGNFPGRFSGRQFSNSRSEMNVSTLELGDSALYLCATGQEVGELFFGEGSRLTVL.

This clonotype turned up a few times. The V and J genes are TRBV5-1 and TRBJ1-5; no definite D call. This CDR3 contains 15 residues. Trimming cost V 0 bases and J 5 bases, with 12 bases left between them. Germline CDR1 SGHRS, CDR2 YFSETQ. The CDR3 DNA is TGCGCCAGCAGCTTGGGAAAACCGACCTATCAGCCCCAGCATTTT. Translation: CASSLGKPTYQPQHF.

The rearrangement links TRBV7-9 to TRBJ1-1, with 9 bases fitting TRBD1. The CDR3 length is 18 residues. Per the germline V gene, CDR1 is SEHNR and CDR2 is FQNEAQ (reference sequence). With 5 bases clipped from V and 1 base from J, the junction kept 14 bases outside the gene matches. The DNA for the CDR3 is TGTGCCAGCAGCCCCCTGGTTGGGACAGGGTTTTCGAACACTGAAGCTTTCTTT. Protein product: CASSPLVGTGFSNTEAFF.

This CDR3 is CASSGGPSPHTQYF. Here the CDR3 DNA reads TGTGCCAGCAGCGGCGGGCCGAGCCCACATACGCAGTATTTT. This chain links TRBV9 with TRBJ1-3; tentatively, D is TRBD2 (5 bases). The DNA end lines up better with TRBJ2-3; the J call may be wrong. The CDR3 spans 14 residues. Germline CDR1 is SGDLS and CDR2 is YYNGEE.

The table lists this clonotype with a few counts. For the CDR3, the DNA is TGTGCCAGCAGTTCAAGTACGACAGGTCATTCACCCCTCCACTTT. Residues: CASSSSTTGHSPLHF. This sequence joins TRBV27 and TRBJ1-6; perhaps TRBD1 as D (6 bases). V was shortened by 4 bases and J by 8 bases, with 15 bases between the two germline ends. The CDR3 has 15 residues. CDR1 and CDR2 (germline): MNHEY, SMNVEV (reference sequence).

This clonotype was observed a handful of times. V gene TRBV27 combines with J gene TRBJ1-6; no firm D call. V dropped 6 bases and J dropped 7 bases, with 10 bases sitting between them. Germline CDR1 is MNHEY and CDR2 is SMNVEV (reference sequence). This CDR3 region has 13 residues. CDR3 region: CASSYGENSPLHF. CDR3 DNA: TGTGCCAGCAGCTACGGTGAGAATTCACCCCTCCACTTT.

This clonotype came up a few times. This chain connects TRBV7-2 to TRBJ1-6; D gene unclear. Trimming took off 3 bases at V and 7 bases at J, with 19 bases between the two ends. Germline V gene data show CDR1 as SGHTA and CDR2 as FQGNSA. This CDR3 has 17 amino acids. CDR3 residues: CASSFFHPGMANSPLHF. The CDR3 nucleotides are TGTGCCAGCAGCTTCTTTCATCCCGGAATGGCGAATTCACCCCTCCACTTT.

This clonotype has only a few counts. The V and J genes are TRBV6-6 and TRBJ2-5, with 10 bases aligning to TRBD2. The germline gives CDR1 MNHNY, CDR2 SVGAGI (reference sequence). The CDR3 is made up of 15 amino acids. With 2 bases clipped from V and 11 bases from J, the junction kept 11 bases outside the gene matches. Here the CDR3 DNA reads TGTGCCAGCAGTTACAAGGGGCTAGCGGGAGCAGCTCAGTACTTC. Protein sequence: CASSYKGLAGAAQYF.

The table lists this clonotype with a few counts. The chain links TRBV10-3 to TRBJ1-2; 10 bases agree with TRBD1. The J segment lost 1 base and the V segment lost 10 bases, leaving 18 bases of the junction unmatched. In germline, CDR1 is ENHRY, CDR2 SYGVKD. The CDR3 has 18 amino acids. CDR3 sequence: CASSQRFAGTGVNYGYTF. CDR3 in DNA: TGTGCCAGCAGCCAAAGGTTCGCCGGGACAGGGGTTAACTATGGCTACACCTTC.

This clonotype has at least ten counts. This chain uses TRBV12-3 or TRBV12-4 with TRBJ1-5; D ambiguous. This CDR3 has 14 residues. Trimming took 6 bases from V and 8 from J, leaving 17 bases between them. CDR3 protein: CASSQLSSVEPQHF. In DNA, the CDR3 is TGTGCCAGCAGCCAACTTTCGAGTGTGGAGCCCCAGCATTTT.

This clonotype has a count of ten or more. The junction differs from germline at one of its ends, possibly a read error. The chain employs TRBV10-3 and TRBJ1-3, with 8 bases fitting TRBD1. CDR3 length equals 14 residues. Germline assignment: CDR1 ENHRY and CDR2 SYGVKD. The CDR3 coding sequence is TGTGCCATCAGCTCAGACAGGGGCAGAAACGCCATATATTTT. It specifies CAISSDRGRNAIYF.

This clonotype was found many times. The V gene is TRBV7-9, the J gene TRBJ1-2; no clear D gene. V was shortened by 5 bases and J by 6 bases, with 19 bases between the two germline ends. This CDR3 is built from 15 residues. CDR1 SEHNR and CDR2 FQNEAQ come from the germline V gene (reference sequence). CDR3 sequence reads: CASSAIRAPVDGYTF. Here the CDR3 DNA reads TGTGCCAGCAGCGCCATACGGGCCCCCGTAGATGGCTACACCTTC.

The chain uses TRBV2 and TRBJ1-1; unclear D gene. The CDR3 extends over 14 amino acids. Germline V gives CDR1 SNHLY, CDR2 FYNNEI. Trimming shortened V by 4 bases and J by 1 base, and 10 bases separated the two germline ends. The CDR3 sequence: CASSGENANTEAFF. The CDR3 nucleotides are TGTGCCAGCAGTGGGGAGAACGCGAACACTGAAGCTTTCTTT.

This clonotype was counted a few times. An end of the junction does not agree with germline; a read error may underlie this. This sequence joins TRBV4-1 and TRBJ1-2; D is ambiguous. The CDR3 contains 11 residues. CDR1 is MGHRA and CDR2 is YSYEKL in the germline V gene. DNA for the CDR3: TGCGCCAGCAGCCATCCAGGACCCCCCTTCTTC. Its translation: CASSHPGPPFF.

The rearrangement joins TRBV20-1 to TRBJ2-7, with unresolved D. Germline assignment: CDR1 DFQATT and CDR2 SNEGSKA (reference sequence). The CDR3 length is 10 residues. Trimming took off 3 bases at V and 5 bases at J, with 5 bases between the two ends. CDR3 region: CSASKDEQYF. Written as DNA, the CDR3 is TGCAGTGCTAGTAAGGACGAGCAGTACTTC.

A single count supports this clonotype. This chain joins TRBV13 and TRBJ2-7; D possibly corresponds to TRBD1 (6 bases). Gene TRBJ2-1 matches the end of the DNA better, so the J call may be wrong. Germline CDR1 reads PRHDT; CDR2 reads FYEKMQ (reference sequence). This CDR3 region has 14 residues. The CDR3: CASSLEGTSYEQFF. CDR3 nucleotides: TGTGCCAGCAGCTTAGAAGGGACAAGCTACGAGCAGTTCTTC.

The chain couples TRBV19 to TRBJ1-5; 10 nucleotides match TRBD1. The CDR3 consists of 18 residues. Germline V gene sequence: CDR1 LNHDA, CDR2 SQIVND (reference sequence). The V and J ends lost 9 bases and 3 bases, in that order; junction bases with no gene match: 17. CDR3: CASQTDRGEWSPNQPQHF. The DNA for the CDR3 is TGTGCCAGCCAAACGGACAGGGGGGAATGGAGCCCCAATCAGCCCCAGCATTTT.

At least ten counts were recorded for this clonotype. CDR3 bases: TGTGCCAGCACCCGGACAGGGGAATCGGGGGGCTACACCTTC. Protein sequence: CASTRTGESGGYTF. The gene calls are TRBV2 and TRBJ1-2; 9 bases map to TRBD1. V shed 7 bases and J 8 bases; nucleotides not matched to a gene: 11. The CDR3 contains 14 residues. CDR1 SNHLY and CDR2 FYNNEI come from the germline V gene. Full variable domain (missing parts from reference TRBV2 and TRBJ1-2): EPEVTQTPSHQVTQMGQEVILRCVPISNHLYFYWYRQILGQKVEFLVSFYNNEISEKSEIFDDQFSVERPDGSNFTLKIRSTKLEDSAMYFCASTRTGESGGYTFGSGTRLTVV.

As concerns this clonotype: This clone may be a read error of a much larger clone one base away. The chain has TRBV15 and TRBJ1-6; TRBD1 might be the D (6 bases). The CDR3 runs to 17 residues. Trimming took 3 bases from V and 10 from J, leaving 22 bases between them. Germline CDR1 reads LNHNV; CDR2 reads YYDKDF (reference sequence). For the CDR3, the DNA is TGTGCCACCAGCAGGATCCGGGACACGGATTTTTGGTCACCCCTCCACTTT. Translating it yields CATSRIRDTDFWSPLHF.

This clonotype was observed at least ten times. The chain's CDR3 is CASSVAGGDYGYTF. The CDR3 DNA is TGTGCCAGCAGCGTAGCCGGTGGCGACTATGGCTACACCTTC. The gene calls are TRBV9 and TRBJ1-2; D gene ambiguous. CDR1 is SGDLS, CDR2 YYNGEE, per germline. The CDR3 is made up of 14 amino acids. V lost 0 bases, J lost 3 bases, and 9 bases lay in between.

This clonotype was counted many times. V and J are TRBV2 and TRBJ1-5, with a tentative D call TRBD1 (5 bases). Per the germline V gene, CDR1 is SNHLY and CDR2 is FYNNEI. Between the trimmed V and J ends, which lost 8 bases and 9 bases, there was a span of 14 bases. This CDR3 spans 12 amino acids. DNA of the CDR3: TGTGCCAGCGAGGGGAGCTCCCGGCCCCAGCATTTT. Translated: CASEGSSRPQHF.

This clonotype has a handful of counts. The chain couples TRBV7-2 to TRBJ1-1, with D uncertain. In germline, CDR1 is SGHTA, CDR2 FQGNSA. Trimming cost V 8 bases and J 5 bases, with 18 bases left between them. The CDR3 has 14 amino acids. In DNA, the CDR3 is TGTGCCAGCCTCTCTTCCGGGGTAGAAACTGAAGCTTTCTTT. Amino acids: CASLSSGVETEAFF.

CDR3 nucleotides: TGTGCCAGCAGAAAACCACAGGGGGTCGATCAGCCCCAGCATTTT. This gives the protein CASRKPQGVDQPQHF. This sequence joins TRBV6-1 and TRBJ1-5, with 8 bases lining up with TRBD1. Germline assignment: CDR1 MNHNS and CDR2 SASEGT. The CDR3 consists of 15 residues. Losses at the gene ends were 6 bases for V and 5 bases for J; bases not matched to a gene: 9.

J is TRBJ1-5 and V is TRBV7-2; D may be TRBD1 (6 bases). Germline CDR1 is SGHTA and CDR2 is FQGNSA. Trimming cost V 5 bases and J 7 bases, with 15 bases left between them. CDR3 length: 14 amino acids. CDR3 protein: CASSALQGTQPQHF. CDR3 in DNA: TGTGCCAGCAGCGCGCTACAGGGAACCCAGCCCCAGCATTTT.

This clonotype was observed at least ten times. V is TRBV7-9 and J is TRBJ2-5; TRBD1 agrees at 7 bases. This CDR3 region has 15 residues. Germline trimming cut 5 bases from V and 5 bases from J; bases unmatched to any gene: 11. Per the germline V gene, CDR1 is SEHNR and CDR2 is FQNEAQ (reference sequence). The CDR3 is CASSPNRGSGETQYF. CDR3 DNA: TGTGCCAGCAGCCCCAACAGGGGTTCGGGGGAGACCCAGTACTTC.

This clonotype was counted only a few times. The V gene is TRBV20-1, the J gene TRBJ1-5, with TRBD1 as a possible D gene (5 bases). The CDR3 has 13 amino acids. The germline V and J ends were trimmed by 5 bases and 4 bases, with 12 bases remaining between them. Germline-derived CDR1 and CDR2 are DFQATT and SNEGSKA (reference sequence). CDR3 sequence reads: CSAGHLRNQPQHF. The CDR3 DNA is TGCAGTGCTGGACACCTTCGGAATCAGCCCCAGCATTTT.